Listed below are T cell receptor beta chains from one sample, sequenced in a study of CD8 T cells in Susac syndrome. TCRdb independently ran MiXCR on the immunoSEQ multiplex PCR reads; one entry per CDR3 protein. The top ten hold approximately 0.09% of the sample, which has roughly 190,000 distinct CDR3 sequences, around nine tenths seen once. The sample was CD4+ T cells from PBMCs. Receptors were obtained from a human donor with Susac syndrome. Each CDR3 is given with its conserved first and last residue. Fields, in order: J gene, V gene, CDR3 protein.

TRBJ1-2	TRBV6-5	CASVSVYGYTF
TRBJ2-4	TRBV20-1	CSASPGRTLNIQYF
TRBJ2-7	TRBV28	CASSSGQGGLAGAGEQYF
TRBJ2-3	TRBV5-1	CASSPGSADTQYF
TRBJ2-5	TRBV20-1	CSASPRSSGFLETQYF
TRBJ2-1	TRBV3-1	CASSQGLDRYNEQFF
TRBJ2-1	TRBV4-1	CASSHRPRRTSGRSNEQFF
TRBJ1-3	TRBV5-1	CASSLGTAGNTIYF
TRBJ2-1	TRBV5-1	CASSFLGVDSEQFF
TRBJ1-3	TRBV2	CASSETRNTIYF
TRBJ2-1	TRBV19	CASSGLPLHYNEQFF
TRBJ2-5	TRBV28	CASSSGPLQETQYF
TRBJ2-5	TRBV5-6	CASSGGLAGQTYQETQYF
TRBJ2-3	TRBV6-5	CASSYSRGETDTQYF
TRBJ2-1	TRBV29-1	CSYARTSGLYEQFF
TRBJ1-1	TRBV5-1	CASSLGHEAAEAFF
TRBJ1-4	TRBV20-1	CSASKGAGSEKLFF
TRBJ2-2	TRBV5-1	CASSRQYTGELFF
TRBJ1-1	TRBV6-5	CASSSSRQGIAFF
TRBJ2-7	TRBV9	CASSVGDQIGSYEQYF
TRBJ2-3	TRBV7-3	CASSLQRGHTDTQYF
TRBJ2-1	TRBV2	CASSDSKGGGSWQFF
TRBJ1-4	TRBV5-1	CASSLALGQGNEKLFF
TRBJ2-2	TRBV6-2/TRBV6-3	CASSYSPGGRDTGELFF
TRBJ2-1	TRBV5-1	CASSVIAGVEVNEQFF
TRBJ2-4	TRBV11-2	CASSLDLGVARVRNIQYF
TRBJ2-3	TRBV15	CATSSSPSTVILGTQYF